Below, 10 T cell receptor beta chains from the same sample are listed, as sequenced in a study of cytomegalovirus exposure and HLA in healthy donors. 60 Vbeta and 13 Jbeta primers were used in PCR. The repertoire was sequenced with immunoSEQ multiplex PCR; TCRdb's copy has only in-frame clones and lacks some. The data contain some 100,000 clones, 75% of them singletons. The material sequenced was PBMCs. Receptors were obtained from a young woman in good health and CMV-seropositive.

For this clone: Since the CDR3 does not end with the conserved phenylalanine or tryptophan, this likely comes from a read error. The gene calls are TRBV11-2 and TRBJ2-4; 10 bases map to TRBD2. The germline gives CDR1 SGHAT, CDR2 FQNNGV. The CDR3 is 16 residues long. The V and J ends lost 1 base and 6 bases, in that order; junction bases with no gene match: 6. The CDR3 region is CASSLAGTSASNIQYL. DNA of the CDR3: TGTGCCAGCAGCTTAGCCGGGACTAGCGCGTCAAACATTCAGTACCTC.

The genes are TRBV6-5 and TRBJ1-2; no firm D call. V lost 1 base and J 4 bases, leaving 13 bases between the germline ends. The CDR3 is 15 amino acids. Germline values: CDR1 MNHEY, CDR2 SVGAGI. CDR3 sequence (DNA): TGTGCCAGCAGTTACTGGGAGGGAAGAGGCTATGGCTACACCTTC. This encodes CASSYWEGRGYGYTF.

The CDR3 coding sequence is TGTGCCAGCAGCAAGGCCGTGGGAGCGGGTGAGCAGTTCTTC. Residues: CASSKAVGAGEQFF. The chain uses TRBV7-9 and TRBJ2-1; tentatively, D is TRBD2 (6 bases). Trimming took off 5 bases at V and 9 bases at J, with 17 bases between the two ends. Germline CDR1 reads SEHNR; CDR2 reads FQNEAQ (reference sequence). The CDR3 loop spans 14 amino acids. Based on the CDR3 plus reference TRBV7-9 and TRBJ2-1, the full variable domain is DTGVSQNPRHKITKRGQNVTFRCDPISEHNRLYWYRQTLGQGPEFLTYFQNEAQLEKSRLLSDRFSAERPKGSFSTLEIQRTEQGDSAMYLCASSKAVGAGEQFFGPGTRLTVL.

The rearrangement joins TRBV9 to TRBJ2-7; 10 positions agree with TRBD2. CDR1 SGDLS and CDR2 YYNGEE come from the germline V gene. J lost 3 bases, V lost 0 bases, and 3 bases had no gene match. The CDR3 covers 15 residues. CDR3 amino acids: CASSVEAGGIYEQYF. In nucleotides, the CDR3 is TGTGCCAGCAGCGTAGAAGCGGGAGGGATCTACGAGCAGTACTTC.

V usage is TRBV19 and J usage is TRBJ2-1; TRBD2 agrees at 13 bases. V trimming: 5 bases; J trimming: 4 bases; junction bases outside the gene matches: 5. Germline lookup yields CDR1 LNHDA and CDR2 SQIVND (reference sequence). This CDR3 region has 16 residues. The DNA of the CDR3 is TGTGCCAGTAGTGCACTAGCGGGAGGGCTATACAATGAGCAGTTCTTC. This gives the protein CASSALAGGLYNEQFF.

The J gene is TRBJ2-5, the V gene TRBV19; 15 bases agree with TRBD2. Germline V CDR1 and CDR2: LNHDA, SQIVND (reference sequence). This CDR3 has 16 amino acids. With 4 bases clipped from V and 5 bases from J, the junction kept 5 bases outside the gene matches. This chain's CDR3 is CASSRGLAGGGETQYF. DNA for the CDR3: TGTGCCAGTAGTAGGGGACTAGCGGGAGGAGGGGAGACCCAGTACTTC.

The CDR3 is CASSDFVEDEQYF. Written as DNA, the CDR3 is TGTGCCAGCAGTGATTTTGTGGAGGACGAGCAGTACTTC. This chain links TRBV6-1 with TRBJ2-7; D perhaps matches TRBD2 (5 bases). The CDR3 runs 13 residues. Looked up from germline, CDR1 is MNHNS and CDR2 is SASEGT. V dropped 3 bases and J dropped 5 bases, with 11 bases sitting between them.

This chain joins TRBV30 and TRBJ2-5; the D gene is possibly TRBD2 (6 bases). V was shortened by 2 bases and J by 7 bases, with 14 bases between the two germline ends. Germline V gene data show CDR1 as GTSNPN and CDR2 as SVGIG (reference sequence). The CDR3 contains 13 residues. CDR3 amino acids: CAWSNMGGVTQYF. The CDR3 bases are TGTGCCTGGAGTAACATGGGGGGAGTGACCCAGTACTTC.

The chain is built from TRBV29-1 and TRBJ2-7, with TRBD2 matching 8 bases. The CDR3 runs 12 residues. V was pared by 7 bases and J by 0 bases, with 2 bases of the junction left unmatched. CDR1 is SQVTM and CDR2 is ANQGSEA in the germline V gene. The DNA of the CDR3 is TGCAGCGCACTAGCGGACTCCTACGAGCAGTACTTC. This translates into CSALADSYEQYF.

This clone was detected once. This rearrangement joins TRBV28 to TRBJ1-2; 9 bases fit TRBD1. V lost 3 bases and J lost 5; bases outside the gene matches: 4. The CDR3 totals 14 residues. CDR1 MDHEN and CDR2 SYDVKM come from the germline V gene. CDR3 sequence reads: CASSLGGQGYGYTF. CDR3 DNA sequence: TGTGCCAGCAGTTTGGGGGGACAGGGTTATGGCTACACCTTC.